The rows below give T cell receptor beta chains drawn from one sample of a study of T cell responses to AZD1222 COVID-19 vaccine. Produced via immunoSEQ multiplex PCR; TCRdb's table is partial and in-frame only. The sample lists about 80,000 clones; approximately 85% were seen once. Sequencing used peripheral blood, obtained 28 days after the second AZD1222 dose. These receptors were collected from an adult who received the AZD1222 COVID-19 vaccine. The CDR3 runs from the conserved cysteine through the conserved F or W.

CDR3 length	J gene	V gene	CDR3 protein
15	TRBJ1-3	TRBV6-5	CAGRRELLSGNTIYF
16	TRBJ2-1	TRBV5-1	CASSLDGGAPYNEQFF
15	TRBJ1-4	TRBV6-5	CASRRTGGTNEKLFF
15	TRBJ1-1	TRBV7-9	CASSLVGTGETEAFF
13	TRBJ2-2	TRBV27	CASSRLRAGELFF
14	TRBJ1-2	TRBV5-1	CASSLPGDSDGYTF
14	TRBJ2-2	TRBV7-3	CASNDRGHTGELFF
18	TRBJ1-5	TRBV19	CASSSHASTGGSNQPQHF
14	TRBJ2-7	TRBV3-1/TRBV3-2	CASSQARAVNEQYF
17	TRBJ1-5	TRBV24-1	CATSGPGGPDSNQPQHF
15	TRBJ2-7	TRBV28	CASTPGQTHTYEQYF
13	TRBJ2-1	TRBV19	CASNTGGLDEQFF
13	TRBJ1-2	TRBV20-1	CSASFGGLYGYTF
14	TRBJ2-7	TRBV5-4	CASSLDRALYEQYF
18	TRBJ1-2	TRBV3-1/TRBV3-2	CASSQDLQSTVANYGYTF
15	TRBJ1-4	TRBV14	CASSQERGVREKLFF
15	TRBJ1-5	TRBV28	CASGTVGQLNQPQHF
18	TRBJ1-2	TRBV6-2/TRBV6-3	CASSYSFIDGLQNYGYTF
15	TRBJ2-2	TRBV24-1	CATSDHRGGSGELFF
12	TRBJ1-5	TRBV7-2	CASSPGNQPQHF
18	TRBJ2-2	TRBV11-2	CASSSIRSITTNTGELFF
14	TRBJ1-1	TRBV4-1	CASSQSDGRMVAFF
16	TRBJ1-2	TRBV4-1	CASSPLSTGRDYGYTF
13	TRBJ1-1	TRBV10-3	CAIRGQGDTEAFF
15	TRBJ2-7	TRBV7-9	CASSSAGGTGDEQYF
13	TRBJ2-7	TRBV30	CACMASGSYEQYF
15	TRBJ1-5	TRBV19	CASSTQSFNNQPQHF
14	TRBJ1-2	TRBV7-3	CASSSTGSVRGYTF
15	TRBJ2-3	TRBV7-3	CASSLSAQQADTQYF
18	TRBJ2-1	TRBV6-6	CASSRTGGRVSSYNEQFF
13	TRBJ1-5	TRBV12-5	CASGLGVNQPQHF
14	TRBJ2-1	TRBV15	CATSRVRERPGWFF
17	TRBJ2-2	TRBV7-2	CASSDRDRGLGTGELFF
16	TRBJ2-2	TRBV28	CASSPDRGPPTGELFF
13	TRBJ1-6	TRBV28	CASSSLQGSPLHF
16	TRBJ2-7	TRBV27	CASSAPGQGANYEQYF
14	TRBJ2-5	TRBV7-9	CASSSLAGAETQYF
17	TRBJ1-1	TRBV5-6	CASSFNPHRGMNTEAFF
15	TRBJ1-1	TRBV6-5	CASSPTDRGQPEAFF
15	TRBJ1-5	TRBV9	CASSVEGNEHQPQHF
14	TRBJ1-3	TRBV3-1/TRBV3-2	CASSQEGTGNTIYF
13	TRBJ1-2	TRBV28	CAARLRGDYGYTF
14	TRBJ1-4	TRBV18	CASSPQELGEKLFF